The 27 T cell receptor beta chains below were found in one sample sequenced in a study of shared clonotypes between healthy human individuals. Method: immunoSEQ multiplex PCR; TCRdb's copy keeps in-frame clones and lacks some. This sample has about 2 million clones, with around 95% found just once. The sequenced material came from naive CD4+ T cells sorted from blood. Subset described: CD45RA+ positively selected. The receptors come from a man aged 18 to 29 in good health.

As for this clone: The missing conserved phenylalanine or tryptophan at the end of this CDR3 makes a read error likely. It is unclear where the CDR3 begins or ends on the DNA, so no DNA is shown, and the CDR3 is as TCRdb lists it. The chain joins TRBV6-5 to TRBJ1-2. Germline V gene lookup returns CDR1 MNHEY and CDR2 SVGAGI. Ends included, the CDR3 has 11 residues. This chain's CDR3 is CASSYKGTFVL.

This clone was seen a handful of times. This chain links TRBV5-1 with TRBJ2-1; no clear D gene. Per the germline V gene, CDR1 is SGHRS and CDR2 is YFSETQ. This CDR3 comprises 12 residues. Deletions cut 1 base from V and 6 bases from J, with 5 bases between. The CDR3 here is CASSLRVNEQFF. Written as DNA, the CDR3 is TGCGCCAGCAGCTTGAGAGTCAATGAGCAGTTCTTC.

Turning to this clone: Other DNA sequences in the same sample also yield this CDR3. The CDR3 coding sequence is TGCGCCAGCAGCTTGGGGGGCCCGTCCTACGAGCAGTACTTC. It is translated as CASSLGGPSYEQYF. The V call is TRBV5-1, the J call TRBJ2-7; tentatively, D is TRBD1 (5 bases). Germline loops: CDR1 SGHRS, CDR2 YFSETQ. The CDR3 is 14 residues long. The V end was cut by 0 bases, the J end by 1 base, with 8 bases between.

This clone was counted once. The chain carries TRBV5-4 and TRBJ1-5; 7 bases fit TRBD1. Germline V gene lookup returns CDR1 SGHNT and CDR2 YYREEE (reference sequence). V dropped 4 bases and J dropped 1; count of bases not matched to a gene: 8. This CDR3 has 16 residues. The CDR3 DNA reads as TGTGCCAGCAGCCAAGGAGGGACAGCGAGCAATCAGCCCCAGCATTTT. This sequence encodes CASSQGGTASNQPQHF.

The chain carries TRBV10-3 and TRBJ1-2; 7 bases are a match to TRBD1. The CDR3 totals 13 residues. Losses at the gene ends were 5 bases for V and 8 bases for J; bases not matched to a gene: 8. The germline V gene encodes CDR1 ENHRY and CDR2 SYGVKD. CDR3 nucleotides: TGTGCCATCAGTAGTACAGGGGTGGACGGCTACACCTTC. Protein product: CAISSTGVDGYTF.

This clone was seen only once. The sample carries other DNA sequences with the same CDR3. The J gene is TRBJ1-2, the V gene TRBV19; D is ambiguous. Trimming took 0 bases from V and 2 from J, leaving 4 bases between them. The CDR3 is 13 amino acids. CDR1 is LNHDA, CDR2 SQIVND, per germline (reference sequence). This CDR3 is CASSIEVNYGYTF. The CDR3, as DNA: TGTGCCAGTAGTATAGAGGTGAACTATGGCTACACCTTC. Full variable domain (rest looked up from reference TRBV19 and TRBJ1-2): DGGITQSPKYLFRKEGQNVTLSCEQNLNHDAMYWYRQDPGQGLRLIYYSQIVNDFQKGDIAEGYSVSREKKESFPLTVTSAQKNPTAFYLCASSIEVNYGYTFGSGTRLTVV.

The V call is TRBV5-4, the J call TRBJ2-1; TRBD2 might be the D (5 bases). Trimming shortened V by 1 base and J by 8 bases, and 7 bases separated the two germline ends. The CDR3 is 12 residues long. From germline, CDR1 is SGHNT and CDR2 YYREEE (reference sequence). CDR3: CASSLTGDEQFF. CDR3 in DNA: TGTGCCAGCAGCTTGACCGGGGATGAGCAGTTCTTC. Using reference TRBV5-4 and TRBJ2-1 for the parts outside the CDR3, the full variable domain is ETGVTQSPTHLIKTRGQQVTLRCSSQSGHNTVSWYQQALGQGPQFIFQYYREEENGRGNFPPRFSGLQFPNYSSELNVNALELDDSALYLCASSLTGDEQFFGPGTRLTVL.

V usage is TRBV28 and J usage is TRBJ1-5; D unresolved. The germline CDR1 and CDR2 sequences are MDHEN and SYDVKM. V dropped 2 bases and J dropped 0 bases, with 11 bases sitting between them. This CDR3 spans 16 amino acids. This CDR3 is CASSLRAIFSNQPQHF. CDR3 coding DNA: TGTGCCAGCAGTTTAAGAGCGATTTTTAGCAATCAGCCCCAGCATTTT.

In nucleotides, the CDR3 is TGTGCCAGCAGCGAAGAAACAGGGGCGGTAAGGGAGACCCAGTACTTC. This gives the protein CASSEETGAVRETQYF. This chain links TRBV9 with TRBJ2-5; TRBD1 aligns across 7 bases. The V segment lost 3 bases and the J segment 5 bases; nucleotides outside the gene matches: 13. The CDR3 is 16 residues long. The germline V gene has CDR1 SGDLS and CDR2 YYNGEE.

Turning to this clone: This same CDR3 is encoded by further DNA sequences in the sample. In DNA, the CDR3 is TGCAGCGTTGGTGATGAAAAACTGTTTTTT. Translation gives CSVGDEKLFF. The gene calls are TRBV29-1 and TRBJ1-4; D call uncertain. V lost 4 bases and J 6 bases, leaving 3 bases between the germline ends. The CDR3 is 10 amino acids. Per germline, CDR1 SQVTM and CDR2 ANQGSEA. Using reference TRBV29-1 and TRBJ1-4 for the parts outside the CDR3, the full variable domain is SAVISQKPSRDICQRGTSLTIQCQVDSQVTMMFWYRQQPGQSLTLIATANQGSEATYESGFVIDKFPISRPNLTFSTLTVSNMSPEDSSIYLCSVGDEKLFFGSGTQLSVL.

The chain recombines TRBV18 with TRBJ1-5; D is uncertain. Looked up from germline, CDR1 is KGHSH and CDR2 is LQKENI. V dropped 2 bases and J dropped 6 bases, with 8 bases sitting between them. CDR3 length: 13 residues. Here the CDR3 DNA reads TGTGCCAGCTCACCAGCCTACAGTCAGCCCCAGCATTTT. Encoded protein: CASSPAYSQPQHF.

As to this clone: Within the sample, other DNA sequences also encode this same CDR3. CDR3 amino acids: CASSLGQGYTDTQYF. The CDR3 coding sequence is TGCGCCAGCAGCTTGGGACAAGGATACACAGATACGCAGTATTTT. This chain uses TRBV5-1 with TRBJ2-3; D is uncertain. Germline-derived CDR1 and CDR2 are SGHRS and YFSETQ. The ends were cut back, 0 bases at V and 2 bases at J, with 10 bases in the middle. CDR3 length equals 15 residues.

In this sample, this clone turned up once. The chain has TRBV28 and TRBJ2-3; the match to TRBD1 covers 9 bases. Trimming cost V 4 bases and J 6 bases; bases outside gene matches: 11. The length of the CDR3 is 16 residues. The germline CDR1 and CDR2 sequences are MDHEN and SYDVKM. As DNA, the CDR3 is TGTGCCAGCAGTTCAGCCGGGGACAGGGAATTGGATACGCAGTATTTT. Translating gives CASSSAGDRELDTQYF.

Note on this clone: Other DNA sequences in this sample translate to the same CDR3. The genes are TRBV19 and TRBJ1-1; possible D gene TRBD1, 6 bases. Deletions cut 3 bases from V and 0 bases from J, with 8 bases between. Germline V gene data show CDR1 as LNHDA and CDR2 as SQIVND (reference sequence). The CDR3 contains 14 residues. The CDR3 DNA reads TGTGCCAGTAGTATTAGACAGGTGAACACTGAAGCTTTCTTT. As protein: CASSIRQVNTEAFF.

This rearrangement joins TRBV7-9 to TRBJ1-1; possible D gene TRBD1, 6 bases. The germline CDR1 and CDR2 sequences are SEHNR and FQNEAQ (reference sequence). This CDR3 has 15 amino acids. V was shortened by 5 bases and J by 1 base, with 14 bases between the two germline ends. The CDR3 loop reads CASSKGHTKNTEAFF. The CDR3 DNA reads TGTGCCAGCAGCAAGGGACACACTAAGAACACTGAAGCTTTCTTT.

V is TRBV7-3 and J is TRBJ1-6; no clear D. Trimming pared 6 bases from V and 7 bases from J, leaving 13 bases between. The length of the CDR3 is 14 residues. From germline, CDR1 is SGHTA and CDR2 FQGTGA. The CDR3 nucleotides are TGTGCCAGCAGATCCCTTCCCTCCAATTCACCCCTCCACTTT. Translating gives CASRSLPSNSPLHF. Full variable domain (rest looked up from reference TRBV7-3 and TRBJ1-6): GAGVSQTPSNKVTEKGKYVELRCDPISGHTALYWYRQSLGQGPEFLIYFQGTGAADDSGLPNDRFFAVRPEGSVSTLKIQRTERGDSAVYLCASRSLPSNSPLHFGNGTRLTVT.

This clone came up once. The same CDR3 also results from other DNA sequences found in this sample. The V and J genes are TRBV7-2 and TRBJ1-1; TRBD1 matches at 8 bases. J lost 0 bases, V lost 4 bases, and 4 bases had no gene match. Germline V gene data show CDR1 as SGHTA and CDR2 as FQGNSA. The CDR3 runs to 15 residues. The CDR3 protein is CASSSRQGMNTEAFF. Here the CDR3 DNA reads TGTGCCAGCAGCTCCAGACAGGGGATGAACACTGAAGCTTTCTTT. Drawing the rest from reference TRBV7-2 and TRBJ1-1, the complete variable domain is GAGVSQSPSNKVTEKGKDVELRCDPISGHTALYWYRQSLGQGLEFLIYFQGNSAPDKSGLPSDRFSAERTGGSVSTLTIQRTQQEDSAVYLCASSSRQGMNTEAFFGQGTRLTVV.

The chain employs TRBV27 and TRBJ1-5, with 7 positions matching TRBD1. The V and J ends lost 8 bases and 6 bases, in that order; junction bases with no gene match: 10. In germline, CDR1 is MNHEY, CDR2 SMNVEV (reference sequence). The CDR3 consists of 14 residues. In DNA, the CDR3 is TGTGCCAGCTCATTTTCAGGGGGTCGTCAGCCCCAGCATTTT. Its protein is CASSFSGGRQPQHF.

This clone was recorded once. The same CDR3 can be traced to other DNA sequences in this sample. The chain uses TRBV6-6 and TRBJ1-6, with 7 bases that match TRBD1. V dropped 2 bases and J dropped 7; count of bases not matched to a gene: 2. CDR3 length equals 14 residues. Germline values: CDR1 MNHNY, CDR2 SVGAGI (reference sequence). For the CDR3, the DNA is TGTGCCAGCAGTTACGGACAGGTCAATTCACCCCTCCACTTT. Protein sequence: CASSYGQVNSPLHF.

This chain connects TRBV2 to TRBJ2-1, with D possibly matching TRBD1 (5 bases). V lost 3 bases and J 3 bases, leaving 9 bases between the germline ends. The CDR3 contains 14 residues. Germline CDR1 reads SNHLY; CDR2 reads FYNNEI. DNA for the CDR3: TGTGCCAGCAGTGACAGGGTTTTCTACAATGAGCAGTTCTTC. It is translated as CASSDRVFYNEQFF.

J is TRBJ2-1 and V is TRBV4-3, with TRBD2 matching 7 bases. The junction had 12 bases not matched to a gene; V was cut back by 4 bases and J by 15 bases. The CDR3 has 13 amino acids. From germline, CDR1 is LGHNA and CDR2 YSLEER. DNA of the CDR3: TGCGCCAGCAGCCTCGAGACGGGGGGAGGCCCGTTCTTC. The encoded protein is CASSLETGGGPFF.

This clone came up once. The chain carries TRBV7-9 and TRBJ1-1; a possible D gene is TRBD1 (5 bases). The germline V and J ends were trimmed by 5 bases and 5 bases, with 12 bases remaining between them. The V gene's germline CDR1 is SEHNR and CDR2 FQNEAQ (reference sequence). The CDR3 totals 13 residues. The CDR3 sequence: CASSPLGVTEAFF. As DNA, the CDR3 is TGTGCCAGCAGCCCGCTGGGGGTTACTGAAGCTTTCTTT.

The chain is built from TRBV10-3 and TRBJ2-1; D is undetermined. The CDR3 loop spans 15 amino acids. The V gene's germline CDR1 is ENHRY and CDR2 SYGVKD. V lost 0 bases to trimming and J lost 5 bases, with 11 bases between them. This CDR3 is CAISESGGRHNEQFF. CDR3 nucleotide sequence: TGTGCCATCAGTGAGTCGGGTGGTAGACACAATGAGCAGTTCTTC.

This chain links TRBV23-1 with TRBJ2-7; either TRBD1 or TRBD2 may fit D (5 bases each). TRBV23-1 is an ORF for which the function is uncertain. V gave up 2 bases and J gave up 0 bases, with 11 bases separating them. This CDR3 has 15 amino acids. CDR3 loop: CASSQIGAFSYEQYF. The DNA of the CDR3 is TGCGCCAGCAGTCAAATCGGGGCCTTCTCCTACGAGCAGTACTTC.

The chain links TRBV7-9 to TRBJ1-3; D is possibly TRBD1 (5 bases). The length of the CDR3 is 14 residues. The V end was cut by 7 bases, the J end by 1 base, with 11 bases between. The germline V gene has CDR1 SEHNR and CDR2 FQNEAQ (reference sequence). The CDR3 is CASKQGLSGNTIYF. The CDR3 DNA is TGTGCCAGCAAGCAGGGCCTTTCTGGAAACACCATATATTTT.

The CDR3: CASSPRTGTNYGYTF. CDR3 in DNA: TGTGCCAGTAGTCCTCGGACAGGAACCAACTATGGCTACACCTTC. The rearrangement joins TRBV19 to TRBJ1-2; 7 bases map to TRBD1. Unmatched junction bases numbered 8, after V lost 5 bases and J lost 2 bases. Germline CDR1 LNHDA, CDR2 SQIVND (reference sequence). CDR3 size: 15 residues.

J is TRBJ2-3 and V is TRBV4-3; no reliable D call. V lost 0 bases to trimming and J lost 6 bases, with 13 bases between them. The CDR3 loop spans 15 amino acids. CDR1 is LGHNA, CDR2 YSLEER, per germline. The CDR3 coding sequence is TGCGCCAGCAGCCAAGATATAGTAGCCGGCGATACGCAGTATTTT. Its translation: CASSQDIVAGDTQYF.